Following are 5 T cell receptor beta chains from one sample sequenced in a study of T cell repertoires in cytomegalovirus infection. TCRdb reanalysed the reads using MiXCR and keeps one entry per CDR3 protein. This table holds around 530,000 distinct CDR3 sequences, about 15% found once. The sample was CD8+ T cells from PBMCs. These receptors originate from a human donor in good health (CMV status not recorded). Some clones in this sample may be carry-over from other donors' samples.

This clonotype came up many times. The chain is built from TRBV7-9 and TRBJ1-2; 7 bases match TRBD1. This CDR3 comprises 15 residues. Trimming cost V 4 bases and J 5 bases; bases outside gene matches: 10. Germline V gives CDR1 SEHNR, CDR2 FQNEAQ (reference sequence). The CDR3 protein is CASSSPGTASYGYTF. Written as DNA, the CDR3 is TGTGCCAGCAGCTCACCAGGGACAGCGAGTTATGGCTACACCTTC.

Regarding this clonotype: Germline and junction disagree at one end, which may indicate a read error. This chain connects TRBV24-1 to TRBJ2-3; D is unresolved. The CDR3 is 12 amino acids. The germline CDR1 and CDR2 sequences are KGHDR and SFDVKD. The CDR3 coding sequence is TGTGGCACCAGTGACCCGTTGGATACGCAGTATTTT. Amino acids: CGTSDPLDTQYF.

V is TRBV20-1 and J is TRBJ2-2; no reliable D call. The CDR3 length is 15 residues. The germline gives CDR1 DFQATT, CDR2 SNEGSKA (reference sequence). The V and J ends lost 0 bases and 1 base respectively, with 9 bases between them. CDR3 nucleotides: TGCAGTGCTAGAGATAGGGCAGGGAACACCGGGGAGCTGTTTTTT. Protein: CSARDRAGNTGELFF.

This clonotype showed up just a few times. This sequence joins TRBV5-1 and TRBJ1-1; TRBD1 might be the D (6 bases). Trimming took 0 bases from V and 10 from J, leaving 10 bases between them. Germline V lookup: CDR1 SGHRS, CDR2 YFSETQ. This CDR3 spans 12 amino acids. CDR3 nucleotide sequence: TGCGCCAGCAGCTTGGAGGGCAGGGGAGCTTTCTTT. It encodes CASSLEGRGAFF.

This clonotype was detected ten times or more. The V call is TRBV6-1, the J call TRBJ2-1; TRBD2 matches at 11 bases. Germline V gene data show CDR1 as MNHNS and CDR2 as SASEGT. Trimming at V came to 5 bases and at J to 4 bases, leaving 7 bases not matched to a gene. This CDR3 is 16 amino acids long. Here the CDR3 reads CASSSPRTSGYNEQFF. CDR3 DNA sequence: TGTGCCAGCAGTTCCCCCCGGACTAGCGGGTACAATGAGCAGTTCTTC.